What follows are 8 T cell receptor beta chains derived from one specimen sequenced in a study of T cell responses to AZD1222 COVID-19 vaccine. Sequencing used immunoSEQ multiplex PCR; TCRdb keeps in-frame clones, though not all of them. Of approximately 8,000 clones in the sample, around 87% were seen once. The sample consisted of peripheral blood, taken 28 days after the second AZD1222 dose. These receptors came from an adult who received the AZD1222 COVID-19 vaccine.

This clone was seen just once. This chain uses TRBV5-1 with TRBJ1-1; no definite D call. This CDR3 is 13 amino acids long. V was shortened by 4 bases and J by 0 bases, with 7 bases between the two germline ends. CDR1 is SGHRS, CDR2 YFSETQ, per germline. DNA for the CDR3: TGCGCCAGCAGCCTCACCATGAACACTGAAGCTTTCTTT. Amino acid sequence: CASSLTMNTEAFF.

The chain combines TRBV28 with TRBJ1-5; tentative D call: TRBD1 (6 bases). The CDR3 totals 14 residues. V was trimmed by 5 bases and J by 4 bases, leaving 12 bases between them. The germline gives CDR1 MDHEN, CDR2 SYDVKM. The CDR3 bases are TGTGCCAGCAGTCCCCAGCAGGGGAATCAGCCCCAGCATTTT. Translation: CASSPQQGNQPQHF.

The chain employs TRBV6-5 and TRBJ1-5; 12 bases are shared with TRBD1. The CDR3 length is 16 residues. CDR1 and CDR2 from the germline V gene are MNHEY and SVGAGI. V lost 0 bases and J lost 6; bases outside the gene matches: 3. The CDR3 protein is CASSYSGTGGLQPQHF. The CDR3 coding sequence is TGTGCCAGCAGTTACTCGGGGACAGGGGGCCTTCAGCCCCAGCATTTT.

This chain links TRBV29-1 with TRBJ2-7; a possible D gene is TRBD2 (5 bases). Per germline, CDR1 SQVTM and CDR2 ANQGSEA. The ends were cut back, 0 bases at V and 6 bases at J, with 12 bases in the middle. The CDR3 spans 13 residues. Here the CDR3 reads CSVEDPRVSEQYF. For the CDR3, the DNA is TGCAGCGTTGAAGACCCGAGGGTTAGCGAGCAGTACTTC.

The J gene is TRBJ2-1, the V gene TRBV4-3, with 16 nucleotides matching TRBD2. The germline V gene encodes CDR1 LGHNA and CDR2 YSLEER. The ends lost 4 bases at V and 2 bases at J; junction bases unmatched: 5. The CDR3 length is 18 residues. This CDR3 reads CASSRGGTSGRAYNEQFF. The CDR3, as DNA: TGCGCCAGCAGCCGGGGCGGGACTAGCGGGAGGGCCTACAATGAGCAGTTCTTC.

The CDR3 nucleotides are TGTGCCAGCAGCCCCGGTGGAGGGGGTGTTTCACCCCTCCACTTT. Translated, it gives CASSPGGGGVSPLHF. The chain recombines TRBV6-5 with TRBJ1-6; the D gene is possibly TRBD1 (6 bases). CDR3 length: 15 amino acids. V dropped 6 bases and J dropped 9 bases, with 18 bases sitting between them. Germline CDR1 MNHEY, CDR2 SVGAGI.

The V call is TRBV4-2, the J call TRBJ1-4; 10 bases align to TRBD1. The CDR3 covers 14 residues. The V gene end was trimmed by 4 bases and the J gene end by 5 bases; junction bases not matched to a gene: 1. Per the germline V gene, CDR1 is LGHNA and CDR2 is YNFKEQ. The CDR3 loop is CASSPGQGNEKLFF. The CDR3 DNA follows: TGTGCCAGCAGCCCGGGACAGGGGAATGAAAAACTGTTTTTT.

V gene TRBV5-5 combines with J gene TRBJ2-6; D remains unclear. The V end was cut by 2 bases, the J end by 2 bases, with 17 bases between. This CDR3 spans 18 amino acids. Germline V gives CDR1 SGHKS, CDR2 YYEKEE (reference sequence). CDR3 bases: TGTGCCAGCAGCTTTCGACTGCGAACGTCGGCTGGGGCCAACGTCCTGACTTTC. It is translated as CASSFRLRTSAGANVLTF.